Listed below are T cell receptor beta chains from one sample, sequenced in a study of T cells in Graves' hyperthyroidism and ophthalmopathy. TCRdb called the multiplex PCR reads again in MiXCR, with one record for every CDR3 protein. The data show tens of thousands of distinct CDR3 sequences, around 50% seen once. Sequencing was done on a sample of blood. All receptors derive from a woman aged 45-65 years with Graves' hyperthyroidism that later progressed to Graves' ophthalmopathy. Both conserved end residues are part of each CDR3. A D gene is named only where the DNA matches it firmly. Rows give clone size only sometimes, using once, few, many, or a class for an expanded clone.

TGTGCCAGCAGCCCAACGCCGACTAGCGGGAGTTCTTACGAGCAGTACTTC,CASSPTPTSGSSYEQYF,many,TRBJ2-7,TRBD2,TRBV9
TGTGCCAGCAGCCCCCAGGTGAGAGACGGCATTCAGTACTTC,CASSPQVRDGIQYF,few,TRBJ2-4,-,TRBV11-2
TGTGCCAGCAGCCAGGGATATGGCTACACCTTC,CASSQGYGYTF,-,TRBJ1-2,-,TRBV3-1
TGTGCCAGCAGCTTCCAATCTACTATACTCAATGAGCAGTTCTTC,CASSFQSTILNEQFF,many,TRBJ2-1,-,TRBV5-4
TGTGCCAGCAGCGACGGAGCGGAAGAGACCCAGTACTTC,CASSDGAEETQYF,-,TRBJ2-5,-,TRBV9
TGTGCCACCTCACCGACAGTTAGCACCGGGGAGCTGTTTTTT,CATSPTVSTGELFF,-,TRBJ2-2,-,TRBV24-1
TGTGCCAGTAGTACCGGACTAGCGGGATCCTACGAGCAGTACTTC,CASSTGLAGSYEQYF,-,TRBJ2-7,TRBD2,TRBV19
TGCAGTGCTAGCGCCGGGACAGGGGGAGTCTGGGAGACCCAGTACTTC,CSASAGTGGVWETQYF,-,TRBJ2-5,TRBD1,TRBV20-1
TGCAGTGCGATATTCCGGGACAGGTATAACTATGGCTACACCTTC,CSAIFRDRYNYGYTF,-,TRBJ1-2,TRBD1,TRBV20-1
TGTGCCAGCAGTCCAAGACAGGGCACGGGCTACACCTTC,CASSPRQGTGYTF,-,TRBJ1-2,TRBD1,TRBV7-9
TGTGCCAGCTCACCACCTACGCGGGCCGAGCAGTACTTC,CASSPPTRAEQYF,-,TRBJ2-7,-,TRBV18
TGCGCCAGCAGCTTGGTACAGAATGAGCAGTTCTTC,CASSLVQNEQFF,-,TRBJ2-1,-,TRBV5-1
TGCGCCAGCAGCCATACGGGACAGGGAGGGGCTCAGCCCCAGCATTTT,CASSHTGQGGAQPQHF,-,TRBJ1-5,TRBD1,TRBV5-1
TGCGCCAGCAGCCCCGAGGGACAGGGGCGCGAGACCCAGTACTTC,CASSPEGQGRETQYF,large,TRBJ2-5,TRBD1,TRBV4-1
TGTGCCAGCAGCTTTCGCTCGCAATACAATGAGCAGCTCTTC,CASSFRSQYNEQLF,once,TRBJ2-1,-,TRBV12-3/TRBV12-4
TGTGCCTGCGGCGCTAGCGGGAGGCTATTCGAGCAGTACTTC,CACGASGRLFEQYF,-,TRBJ2-7,TRBD2,TRBV11-2
TGTGCCAGCAGTTTATCTGGGGGCTACGAGCAGTACTTC,CASSLSGGYEQYF,many,TRBJ2-7,-,TRBV27
TGTGCCTGGAGTGTGAACTATGGCTACACCTTC,CAWSVNYGYTF,many,TRBJ1-2,-,TRBV30
TGCGCCAGCAGCCAAGCTGCAACGGGACTGATGAGAGCTTTCTTT,CASSQAATGLMRAFF,many,TRBJ1-1,-,TRBV4-1
TGTGCCAGCAGCGTAGGGACAGGGTTTTCACCCCTCCACTTT,CASSVGTGFSPLHF,-,TRBJ1-6,TRBD1,TRBV9
TGTGCCACCAGTGAGGGGACAGGGTGGAGCACAGATACGCAGTATTTT,CATSEGTGWSTDTQYF,many,TRBJ2-3,TRBD1,TRBV24-1
TGCAGTGCTAGTGGGCCTAACTATGGCTACACCTTC,CSASGPNYGYTF,-,TRBJ1-2,-,TRBV20-1
TGCAGTGCTAGAGATGTCCAGGGAGGGAACACTGAAGCTTTCTTT,CSARDVQGGNTEAFF,many,TRBJ1-1,-,TRBV20-1
TGTGCCAGCAGCTTAGGGACAACTAATGAAAAACTGTTTTTT,CASSLGTTNEKLFF,-,TRBJ1-4,-,TRBV7-6
TGTGCCAGCAGTTTATCCGCGGTCACAGATACGCAGTATTTT,CASSLSAVTDTQYF,many,TRBJ2-3,-,TRBV27
TGCGCCAGCAGGGATGGTTCGGTCCAAGAGACCCAGTACTTC,CASRDGSVQETQYF,once,TRBJ2-5,-,TRBV5-1
TGTGCCAGCAGTTACTTCCCCGCAAGTGACACCATATATTTT,CASSYFPASDTIYF,few,TRBJ1-3,-,TRBV6-2/TRBV6-3
TGTGCCAGCAGTTACTCGCCGGGAGGGCCCCAAGAGACCCAGTACTTC,CASSYSPGGPQETQYF,many,TRBJ2-5,TRBD2,TRBV6-5
TGCGCCAGCAGCATGGGACAGGGGGCCAATTCACCCCTCCACTTT,CASSMGQGANSPLHF,many,TRBJ1-6,TRBD1,TRBV5-1
TGTGCCAGCGGAAGCACAGATACGCAGTATTTT,CASGSTDTQYF,many,TRBJ2-3,-,TRBV6-6
TGTGCCAGCGCCCTACTTTTGGGGTCCTACGAGCAGTACTTC,CASALLLGSYEQYF,many,TRBJ2-7,-,TRBV6-2/TRBV6-3
TGTGCCAGCAGCACCCAAGGGGGTCAGCTTGAGCAGTTCTTC,CASSTQGGQLEQFF,many,TRBJ2-1,-,TRBV28
TGTGCCAGCAGCTTATCGGCTAGCGGGACGAGCGAGCAGTACTTC,CASSLSASGTSEQYF,medium-sized,TRBJ2-7,TRBD2,TRBV7-2
TGTGCCAGCAGCTTAGATCGGCCATATGGCTACACCTTC,CASSLDRPYGYTF,-,TRBJ1-2,-,TRBV7-8
TGCGCCAGCAAAACCCGGGACAGGGGGCCCGAAGCTTTCTTT,CASKTRDRGPEAFF,many,TRBJ1-1,TRBD1,TRBV4-1
-,CASSAGQGLRTNEKLFFGSGTQYF,once,TRBJ2-5,-,TRBV5-8
TGCGCCAGCAGCCGACACCTCCGGGACAGGACCTACGAGCAGTACTTC,CASSRHLRDRTYEQYF,many,TRBJ2-7,TRBD1,TRBV4-3
TGCAGTGCTAGTAGGCCCGACGGGGAGCTGTTTTTT,CSASRPDGELFF,-,TRBJ2-2,-,TRBV20-1
TGCGCCAGCAGCCTACCACTCCGGGACAGGGGAACAGTGGCCAAAAACATTCAGTACTTC,CASSLPLRDRGTVAKNIQYF,-,TRBJ2-4,TRBD1,TRBV4-1
TGTGCCAGCAGCGTAGATGGGGGTGTTGGAGCTTTCTTT,CASSVDGGVGAFF,-,TRBJ1-1,-,TRBV9
TGTGCCAGCAGCTTAGGACAGGGGGAGACCGCTAACTCTGGAAACACCATATATTTT,CASSLGQGETANSGNTIYF,-,TRBJ1-3,TRBD1,TRBV7-8
TGTGCCAGCAGTGAAGTATCAAGCTCCTATAATTCACCCCTCCACTTT,CASSEVSSSYNSPLHF,-,TRBJ1-6,-,TRBV2
TGCGCCAGCAGCTTGGTTGGACAGGGTGTCCATGAGCAGTTCTTC,CASSLVGQGVHEQFF,many,TRBJ2-1,TRBD1,TRBV5-1
TGCAGCGTTAAACAGGGTGGAACTGAAGCTTTCTTT,CSVKQGGTEAFF,many,TRBJ1-1,-,TRBV29-1
TGCAGTGCTGAACACCGGGCCCTCGGAGGGGAGCTGTTTTTT,CSAEHRALGGELFF,-,TRBJ2-2,-,TRBV20-1
TGTGCCAGCAGCTTGGTATCCGAGCAGTACTTC,CASSLVSEQYF,many,TRBJ2-7,-,TRBV5-6
TGCGCCAGCGGGACTAGCGGGAGGGTTCAAGAGACCCAGTACTTC,CASGTSGRVQETQYF,-,TRBJ2-5,TRBD2,TRBV5-1
TGTGCCAGCAGCTTTCAGGGAGCGTCCGGGGAGCTGTTTTTT,CASSFQGASGELFF,-,TRBJ2-2,-,TRBV7-2
TGTGCCAGCAGCGTACGAGATGACTCTGGAAACACCATATATTTT,CASSVRDDSGNTIYF,many,TRBJ1-3,-,TRBV11-2
TGTGCCAGTAGTAAGCCGGGACTAGTGAACACCGGGGAGCTGTTTTTT,CASSKPGLVNTGELFF,-,TRBJ2-2,TRBD2,TRBV19
TGTGCCAGCAGCCCGCCGGGACTAGCGGGGGATTCGGGTAAGACCCAGTACTTC,CASSPPGLAGDSGKTQYF,-,TRBJ2-5,TRBD2,TRBV7-9
TGTGCCAGTAGTACGACAGGGCCCTACGAGCAGTACTTC,CASSTTGPYEQYF,many,TRBJ2-7,TRBD1,TRBV19
TGCAGTGCTAGAGATGAAGGGGAAACTCAGCCCCAGCATTTT,CSARDEGETQPQHF,few,TRBJ1-5,-,TRBV20-1
TGTGCCAGCAGTTACGACGCGGGAGGGTACGAGCAGTACTTC,CASSYDAGGYEQYF,many,TRBJ2-7,TRBD2,TRBV6-2/TRBV6-3
TGCGCCAGCAGTTCAGGACAGGGGGAATCAGGTCGGCCCCAGCATTTT,CASSSGQGESGRPQHF,once,TRBJ1-5,TRBD1,TRBV5-1
TGTGCCTGGACAGAGAGGAGCACCATATATTTT,CAWTERSTIYF,-,TRBJ1-3,-,TRBV30
TGTGCCAGCAGCGATACCTACGAGCAGTACTTC,CASSDTYEQYF,many,TRBJ2-7,-,TRBV11-3
TGCGCCAGCAGTTCCGATGCAGATACGCAGTATTTT,CASSSDADTQYF,-,TRBJ2-3,-,TRBV5-1
TGCGCCATCGCCATTCCGACAGACATTACGCAGTATTTT,CAIAIPTDITQYF,-,TRBJ2-3,-,TRBV10-2